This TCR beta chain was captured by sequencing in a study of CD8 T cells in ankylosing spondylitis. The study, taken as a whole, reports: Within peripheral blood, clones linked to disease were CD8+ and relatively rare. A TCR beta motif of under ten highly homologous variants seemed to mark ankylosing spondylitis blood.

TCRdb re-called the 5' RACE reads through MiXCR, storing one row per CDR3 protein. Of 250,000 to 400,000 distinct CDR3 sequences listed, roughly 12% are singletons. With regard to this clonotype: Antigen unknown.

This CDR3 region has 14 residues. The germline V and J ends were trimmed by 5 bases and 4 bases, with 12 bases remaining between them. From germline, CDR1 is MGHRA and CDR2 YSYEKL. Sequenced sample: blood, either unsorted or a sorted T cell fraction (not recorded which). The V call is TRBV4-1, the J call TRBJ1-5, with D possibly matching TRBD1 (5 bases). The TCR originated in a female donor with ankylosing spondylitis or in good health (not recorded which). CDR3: CASSSRQPNQPQHF. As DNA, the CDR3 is TGCGCCAGCAGCTCCCGACAGCCGAATCAGCCCCAGCATTTT.